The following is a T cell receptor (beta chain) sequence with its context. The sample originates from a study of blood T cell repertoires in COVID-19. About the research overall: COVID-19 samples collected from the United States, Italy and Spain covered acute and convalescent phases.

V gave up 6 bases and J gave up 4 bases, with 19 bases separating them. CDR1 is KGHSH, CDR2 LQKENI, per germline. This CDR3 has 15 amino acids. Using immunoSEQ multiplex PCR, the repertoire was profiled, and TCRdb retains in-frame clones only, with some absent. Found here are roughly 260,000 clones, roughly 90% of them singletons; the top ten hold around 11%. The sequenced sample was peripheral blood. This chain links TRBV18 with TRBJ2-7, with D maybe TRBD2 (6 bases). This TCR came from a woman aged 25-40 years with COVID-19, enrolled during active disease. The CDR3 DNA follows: TGTGCCAGCTCCTCAGCGACTAGTGGGGTTTACGAGCAGTACTTC. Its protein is CASSSATSGVYEQYF.